Listed here are 11 T cell receptor beta chains from one sample, sequenced in a study of control samples from healthy donors and cancer patients. Data came from immunoSEQ multiplex PCR; TCRdb stores just in-frame clones and leaves some out. Here the sample spans about 170,000 clones, 91% being singletons. The sequencing input was blood. The receptors come from a woman in her thirties or forties in good health.

The chain uses TRBV15 and TRBJ1-2; 9 bases are a match to TRBD1. This CDR3 is built from 15 residues. Germline CDR1 and CDR2: LNHNV and YYDKDF (reference sequence). With 3 bases clipped from V and 7 bases from J, the junction kept 9 bases outside the gene matches. The CDR3 coding sequence is TGTGCCACCAGCAGCCTAGACAGGGGGATTAGTGGCTACACCTTC. Residues: CATSSLDRGISGYTF.

This clone has a handful of counts. The rearrangement joins TRBV2 to TRBJ1-3, with D unclear. The CDR3 totals 12 residues. Germline V gene data show CDR1 as SNHLY and CDR2 as FYNNEI. With 8 bases removed from V and 4 bases from J, the gap between germline ends came to 9 bases. The CDR3 DNA reads TGTGCCAGCCGTTTTCAGGGAAACACCATATATTTT. Translated: CASRFQGNTIYF.

This rearrangement joins TRBV7-2 to TRBJ1-1; D may be TRBD1 (5 bases). V lost 5 bases to trimming and J lost 0 bases, with 22 bases between them. Germline CDR1 is SGHTA and CDR2 is FQGNSA. This CDR3 is built from 18 residues. CDR3 nucleotides: TGTGCCAGCAGCCGCGCGCGGCCGGGACTCACAATGAACACTGAAGCTTTCTTT. It is translated as CASSRARPGLTMNTEAFF.

This clone was seen just once. This chain links TRBV20-1 with TRBJ2-2, with D tentatively TRBD1 (5 bases). Trimming left V 6 bases short and J 6 bases short, with 8 bases between. Per germline, CDR1 DFQATT and CDR2 SNEGSKA (reference sequence). The CDR3 sequence is 11 residues long. This chain's CDR3 is CSAVGAGELFF. DNA for the CDR3: TGCAGTGCCGTAGGGGCCGGGGAGCTGTTTTTT.

The chain uses TRBV12-3 or TRBV12-4 and TRBJ1-1; D is ambiguous. CDR3 length: 13 residues. V was trimmed by 3 bases and J by 1 base, leaving 6 bases between them. CDR3 in DNA: TGTGCCAGCAGTTTCTGGCAGAACACTGAAGCTTTCTTT. Amino acid sequence: CASSFWQNTEAFF.

This chain joins TRBV6-5 and TRBJ2-1; TRBD2 might be the D (5 bases). Per germline, CDR1 MNHEY and CDR2 SVGAGI. V was pared by 4 bases and J by 0 bases, with 10 bases between. The CDR3 is 15 residues long. The CDR3 here is CASSLDLSSYNEQFF. DNA for the CDR3: TGTGCCAGCAGTTTGGACTTGAGCTCCTACAATGAGCAGTTCTTC.

J is TRBJ2-1 and V is TRBV5-1; TRBD1 matches at 7 bases. The germline gives CDR1 SGHRS, CDR2 YFSETQ. V lost 5 bases, J lost 4 bases, and 9 bases stayed unmatched. This CDR3 has 15 residues. The DNA of the CDR3 is TGCGCCAGCAGTCTAGGGGGCGCTTCTTACAATGAGCAGTTCTTC. This sequence encodes CASSLGGASYNEQFF.

The V and J genes are TRBV7-2 and TRBJ1-5; TRBD1 matches at 9 bases. Germline CDR1 SGHTA, CDR2 FQGNSA. CDR3 length: 16 amino acids. The junction had 5 bases not matched to a gene; V was cut back by 2 bases and J by 3 bases. In nucleotides, the CDR3 is TGTGCCAGCAGCTTAACCGGGACAGGGTACAATCAGCCCCAGCATTTT. It is translated as CASSLTGTGYNQPQHF.

Here the CDR3 reads CASSLATGELTEAFF. The CDR3 coding sequence is TGTGCCAGCAGCTTAGCGACAGGGGAGCTCACTGAAGCTTTCTTT. The chain has TRBV7-6 and TRBJ1-1; 8 bases are a match to TRBD1. Germline CDR1 is SGHVS and CDR2 is FNYEAQ. Trimming removed 0 bases from V and 4 bases from J; junction bases left unmatched: 4. This CDR3 region has 15 residues.

The chain uses TRBV27 and TRBJ2-7; D perhaps matches TRBD1 (6 bases). Germline CDR1 MNHEY, CDR2 SMNVEV (reference sequence). V was clipped by 5 bases and J by 6 bases, with 26 bases between them. CDR3 size: 17 residues. The DNA of the CDR3 is TGTGCCAGCAGTACCCTTCAGACTACCGGGACATCAGGCGAGCAGTACTTC. Translating it yields CASSTLQTTGTSGEQYF.

This clone came up once. J is TRBJ1-5 and V is TRBV19; a weak D match, TRBD1 (5 bases). The CDR3 is 13 residues long. Looked up from germline, CDR1 is LNHDA and CDR2 is SQIVND (reference sequence). Trimming took 6 bases from V and 1 from J, leaving 7 bases between them. As DNA, the CDR3 is TGTGCCAGTAGCGAGGGGAGCAATCAGCCCCAGCATTTT. Translating it yields CASSEGSNQPQHF.